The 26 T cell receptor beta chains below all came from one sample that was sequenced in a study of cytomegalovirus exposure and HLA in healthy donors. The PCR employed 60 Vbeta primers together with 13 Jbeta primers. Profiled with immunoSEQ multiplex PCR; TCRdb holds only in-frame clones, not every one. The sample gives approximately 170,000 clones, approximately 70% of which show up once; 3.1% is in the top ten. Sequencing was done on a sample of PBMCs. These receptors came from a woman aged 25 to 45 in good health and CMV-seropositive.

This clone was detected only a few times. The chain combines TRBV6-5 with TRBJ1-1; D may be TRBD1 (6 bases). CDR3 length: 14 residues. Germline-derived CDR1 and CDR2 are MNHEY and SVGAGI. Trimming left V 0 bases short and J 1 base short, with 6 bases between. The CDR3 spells CASSYSDRNTEAFF. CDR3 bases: TGTGCCAGCAGTTACTCGGACAGGAACACTGAAGCTTTCTTT.

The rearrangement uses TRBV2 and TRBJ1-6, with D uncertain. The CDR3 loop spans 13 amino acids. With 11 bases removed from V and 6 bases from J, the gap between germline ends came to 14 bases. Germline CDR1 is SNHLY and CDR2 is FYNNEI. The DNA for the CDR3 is TGTGCCTCACGAGGGAGGGTTAATTCACCCCTCCACTTT. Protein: CASRGRVNSPLHF.

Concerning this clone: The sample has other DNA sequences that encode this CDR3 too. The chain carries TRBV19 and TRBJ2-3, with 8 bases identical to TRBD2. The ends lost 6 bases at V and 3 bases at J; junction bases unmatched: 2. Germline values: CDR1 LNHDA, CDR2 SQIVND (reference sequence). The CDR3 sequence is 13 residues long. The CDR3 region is CASRSGGTDTQYF. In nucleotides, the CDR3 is TGTGCCAGTAGGTCGGGAGGGACAGATACGCAGTATTTT.

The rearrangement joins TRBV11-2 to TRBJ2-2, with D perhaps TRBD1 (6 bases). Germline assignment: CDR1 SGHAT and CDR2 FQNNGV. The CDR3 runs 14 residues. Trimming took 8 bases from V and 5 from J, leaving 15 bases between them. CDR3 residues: CASGRQGSTGELFF. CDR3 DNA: TGTGCCAGCGGAAGGCAGGGGAGTACCGGGGAGCTGTTTTTT.

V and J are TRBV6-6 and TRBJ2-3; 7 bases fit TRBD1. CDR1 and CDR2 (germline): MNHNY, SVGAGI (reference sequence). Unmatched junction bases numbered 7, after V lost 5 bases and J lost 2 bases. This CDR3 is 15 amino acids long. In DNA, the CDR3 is TGTGCCAGCAGTCAGGACAGGCACTCCACAGATACGCAGTATTTT. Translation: CASSQDRHSTDTQYF.

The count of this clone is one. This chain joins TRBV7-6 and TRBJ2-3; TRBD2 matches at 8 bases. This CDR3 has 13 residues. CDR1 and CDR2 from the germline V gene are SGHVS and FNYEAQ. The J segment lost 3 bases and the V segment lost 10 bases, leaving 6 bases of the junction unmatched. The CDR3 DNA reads TGTGCCACTACTAGCGGCGTGACAGATACGCAGTATTTT. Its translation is CATTSGVTDTQYF.

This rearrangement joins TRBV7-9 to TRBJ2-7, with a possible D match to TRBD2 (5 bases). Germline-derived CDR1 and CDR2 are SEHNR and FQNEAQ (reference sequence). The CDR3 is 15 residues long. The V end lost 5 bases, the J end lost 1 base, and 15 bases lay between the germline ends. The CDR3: CASSAEGRRSYEQYF. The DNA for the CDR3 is TGTGCCAGCAGCGCCGAGGGTCGGAGGTCCTACGAGCAGTACTTC. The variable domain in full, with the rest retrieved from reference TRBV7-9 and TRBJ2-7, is DTGVSQNPRHKITKRGQNVTFRCDPISEHNRLYWYRQTLGQGPEFLTYFQNEAQLEKSRLLSDRFSAERPKGSFSTLEIQRTEQGDSAMYLCASSAEGRRSYEQYFGPGTRLTVT.

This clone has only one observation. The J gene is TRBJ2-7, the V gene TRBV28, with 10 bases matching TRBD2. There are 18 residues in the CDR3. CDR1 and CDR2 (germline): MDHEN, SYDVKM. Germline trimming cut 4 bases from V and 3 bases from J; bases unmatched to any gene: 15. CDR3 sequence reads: CASSSLVLGAGGNYEQYF. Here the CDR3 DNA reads TGTGCCAGCAGTTCGCTTGTATTGGGAGCGGGAGGGAACTACGAGCAGTACTTC.

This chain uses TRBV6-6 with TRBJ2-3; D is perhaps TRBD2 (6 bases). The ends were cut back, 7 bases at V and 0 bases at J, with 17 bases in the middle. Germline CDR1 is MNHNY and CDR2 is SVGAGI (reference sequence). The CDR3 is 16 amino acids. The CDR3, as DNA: TGTGCCAGCAATGTTAACCCTAGCGCGAGCACAGATACGCAGTATTTT. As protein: CASNVNPSASTDTQYF.

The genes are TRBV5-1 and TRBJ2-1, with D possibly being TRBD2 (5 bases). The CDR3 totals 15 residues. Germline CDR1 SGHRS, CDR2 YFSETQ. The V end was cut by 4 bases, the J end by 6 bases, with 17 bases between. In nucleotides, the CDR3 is TGCGCCAGCAGCCAGGACTCTATCCGGGGCAATGAGCAGTTCTTC. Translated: CASSQDSIRGNEQFF.

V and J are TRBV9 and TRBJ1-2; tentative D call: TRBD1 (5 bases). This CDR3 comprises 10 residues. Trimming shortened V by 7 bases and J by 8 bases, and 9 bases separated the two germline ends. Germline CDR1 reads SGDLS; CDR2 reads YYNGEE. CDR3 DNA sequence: TGTGCCAGCCAGGGCATCGGCTACACCTTC. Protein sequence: CASQGIGYTF.

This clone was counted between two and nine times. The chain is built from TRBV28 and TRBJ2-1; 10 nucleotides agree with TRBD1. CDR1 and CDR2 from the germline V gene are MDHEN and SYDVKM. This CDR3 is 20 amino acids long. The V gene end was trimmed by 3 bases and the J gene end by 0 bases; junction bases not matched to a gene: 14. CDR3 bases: TGTGCCAGCAGTTTCCCGACAGGGGGCCGGACTAGCAGCTCCTACAATGAGCAGTTCTTC. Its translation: CASSFPTGGRTSSSYNEQFF.

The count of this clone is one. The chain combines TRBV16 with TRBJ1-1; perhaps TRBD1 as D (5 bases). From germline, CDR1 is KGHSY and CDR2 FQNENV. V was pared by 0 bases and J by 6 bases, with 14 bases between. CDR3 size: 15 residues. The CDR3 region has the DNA TGTGCCAGCAGCCAATCGGCGGCAGGGTCCTCTGAAGCTTTCTTT. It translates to CASSQSAAGSSEAFF. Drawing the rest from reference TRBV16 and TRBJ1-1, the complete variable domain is GEEVAQTPKHLVRGEGQKAKLYCAPIKGHSYVFWYQQVLKNEFKFLISFQNENVFDETGMPKERFSAKCLPNSPCSLEIQATKLEDSAVYFCASSQSAAGSSEAFFGQGTRLTVV.

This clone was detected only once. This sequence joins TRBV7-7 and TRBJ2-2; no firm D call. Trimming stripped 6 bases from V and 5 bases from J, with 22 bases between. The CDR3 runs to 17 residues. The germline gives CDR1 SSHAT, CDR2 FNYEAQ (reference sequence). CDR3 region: CASRHAAATGGTGELFF. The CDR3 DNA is TGTGCCAGCAGGCATGCGGCGGCCACCGGTGGTACCGGGGAGCTGTTTTTT.

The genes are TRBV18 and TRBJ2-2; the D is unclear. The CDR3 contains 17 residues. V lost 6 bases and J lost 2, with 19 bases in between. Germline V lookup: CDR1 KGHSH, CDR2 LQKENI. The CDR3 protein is CASSPLPWASNTGELFF. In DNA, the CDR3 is TGTGCCAGCTCGCCTCTACCATGGGCTTCTAACACCGGGGAGCTGTTTTTT.

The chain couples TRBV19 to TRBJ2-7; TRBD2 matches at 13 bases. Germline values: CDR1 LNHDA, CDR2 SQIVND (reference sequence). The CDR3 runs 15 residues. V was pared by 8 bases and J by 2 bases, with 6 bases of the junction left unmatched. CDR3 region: CASQQLAGGAYEQYF. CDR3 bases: TGTGCCAGTCAGCAACTAGCGGGAGGGGCCTACGAGCAGTACTTC.

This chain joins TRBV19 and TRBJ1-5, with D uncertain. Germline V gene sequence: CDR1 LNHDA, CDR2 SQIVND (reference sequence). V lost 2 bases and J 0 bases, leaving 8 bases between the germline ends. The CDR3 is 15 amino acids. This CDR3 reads CASSITVNSNQPQHF. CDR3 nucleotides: TGTGCCAGTAGTATAACTGTTAATAGCAATCAGCCCCAGCATTTT.

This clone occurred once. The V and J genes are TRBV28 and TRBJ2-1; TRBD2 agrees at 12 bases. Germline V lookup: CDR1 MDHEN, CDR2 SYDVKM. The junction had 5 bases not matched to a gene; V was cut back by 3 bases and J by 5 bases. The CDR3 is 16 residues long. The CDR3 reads CASSLSGLAGNNEQFF. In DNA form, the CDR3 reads TGTGCCAGCAGTTTGTCGGGACTAGCGGGCAACAATGAGCAGTTCTTC.

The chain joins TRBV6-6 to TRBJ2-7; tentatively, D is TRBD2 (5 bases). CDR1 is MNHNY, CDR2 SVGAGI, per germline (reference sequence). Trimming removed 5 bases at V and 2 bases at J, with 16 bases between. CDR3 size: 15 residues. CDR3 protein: CASSHLMERTYEQYF. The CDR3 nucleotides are TGTGCCAGCAGTCACTTAATGGAGCGGACCTACGAGCAGTACTTC.

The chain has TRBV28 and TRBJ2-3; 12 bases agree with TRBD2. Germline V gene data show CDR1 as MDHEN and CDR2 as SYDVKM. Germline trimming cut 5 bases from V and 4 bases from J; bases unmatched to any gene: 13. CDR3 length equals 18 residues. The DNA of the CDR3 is TGTGCCAGCAGTCCCACATCCGGGACTAGCGGGTACGCAGATACGCAGTATTTT. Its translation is CASSPTSGTSGYADTQYF.

The CDR3 spells CASSFFGTGNTGELFF. CDR3 sequence (DNA): TGCGCCAGCAGCTTTTTCGGGACAGGTAACACCGGGGAGCTGTTTTTT. V is TRBV5-1 and J is TRBJ2-2; TRBD1 matches 8 bases. Germline CDR1 and CDR2: SGHRS and YFSETQ. The length of the CDR3 is 16 residues. V lost 2 bases and J lost 2; bases outside the gene matches: 5.

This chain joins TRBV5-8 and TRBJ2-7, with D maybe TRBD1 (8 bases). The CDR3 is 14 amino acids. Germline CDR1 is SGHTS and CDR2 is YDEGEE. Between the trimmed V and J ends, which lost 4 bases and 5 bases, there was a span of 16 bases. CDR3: CASSDGQGGNEQYF. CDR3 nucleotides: TGTGCCAGCAGCGACGGACAGGGAGGGAACGAGCAGTACTTC.

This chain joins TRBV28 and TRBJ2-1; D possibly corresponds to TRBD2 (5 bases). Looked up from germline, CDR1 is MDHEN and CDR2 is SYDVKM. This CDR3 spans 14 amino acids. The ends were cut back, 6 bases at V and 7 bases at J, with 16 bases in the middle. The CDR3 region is CASSDGSLSNEQFF. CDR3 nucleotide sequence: TGTGCCAGCAGCGATGGGAGCTTGTCGAATGAGCAGTTCTTC.

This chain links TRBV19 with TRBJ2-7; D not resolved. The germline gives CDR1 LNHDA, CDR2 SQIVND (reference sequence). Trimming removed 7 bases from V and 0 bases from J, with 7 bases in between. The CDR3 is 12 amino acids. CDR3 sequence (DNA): TGTGCCAGTAAAGCTAACTCCTACGAGCAGTACTTC. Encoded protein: CASKANSYEQYF. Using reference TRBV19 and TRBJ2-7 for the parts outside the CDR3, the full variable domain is DGGITQSPKYLFRKEGQNVTLSCEQNLNHDAMYWYRQDPGQGLRLIYYSQIVNDFQKGDIAEGYSVSREKKESFPLTVTSAQKNPTAFYLCASKANSYEQYFGPGTRLTVT.

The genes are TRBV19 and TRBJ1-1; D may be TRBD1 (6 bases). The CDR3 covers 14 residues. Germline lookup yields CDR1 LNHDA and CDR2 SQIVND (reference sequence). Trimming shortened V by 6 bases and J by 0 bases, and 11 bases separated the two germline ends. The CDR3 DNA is TGTGCCAGTAGGCCCGGGACACTGAACACTGAAGCTTTCTTT. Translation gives CASRPGTLNTEAFF.

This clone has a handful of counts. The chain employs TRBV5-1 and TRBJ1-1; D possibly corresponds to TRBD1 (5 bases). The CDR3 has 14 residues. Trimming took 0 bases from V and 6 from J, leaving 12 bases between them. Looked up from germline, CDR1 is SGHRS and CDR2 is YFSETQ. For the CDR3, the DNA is TGCGCCAGCAGCTTGGCGCAGGGTAAGTCTGAAGCTTTCTTT. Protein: CASSLAQGKSEAFF.